A selection of T cell receptor beta chains follows, all from one sample in a study of blood T cell repertoires in COVID-19. The data were produced by immunoSEQ multiplex PCR, yet TCRdb's version contains in-frame clones alone and is incomplete. Found here are approximately 90,000 clones, approximately 86% of them singletons; the top ten hold roughly 20%. Sequenced: peripheral blood. The receptors come from an elderly woman with acute or convalescent COVID-19. Each CDR3 is given with its conserved first and last residue. A D gene is named only where the DNA matches it firmly. Clone size is stated in some rows and not others, as once, few, many or a class when expanded.

V gene	D gene	clone size	J gene	CDR3 DNA	CDR3 protein
TRBV5-4	NA	NA	TRBJ2-2	TGTGCCAGCACAGCCCCGGGGACCGGGGAGCTGTTTTTT	CASTAPGTGELFF
TRBV7-2	TRBD2	NA	TRBJ2-3	TGTGCCAGCATACCGAGCGGGGGAGGTACGCAGTATTTT	CASIPSGGGTQYF
TRBV5-1	NA	once	TRBJ1-2	TGCGCCAGCAGACAATACCAGGGATGGTATGGCTACACCTTC	CASRQYQGWYGYTF
TRBV19	TRBD1	NA	TRBJ1-2	TGTGCCAGCCGCGCCCAGCCGGGACAGGGACCCTCTAACTATGGCTACACCTTC	CASRAQPGQGPSNYGYTF
TRBV13	NA	NA	TRBJ2-3	TGTGCCAGCAGCCCCGGGGGTTTTAGCACAGATACGCAGTATTTT	CASSPGGFSTDTQYF
TRBV28	NA	NA	TRBJ2-5	TGTGCCAGCAGGGCCCTCCAAGAGACCCAGTACTTC	CASRALQETQYF
TRBV2	NA	NA	TRBJ2-5	TGTGCCAGCAAGCGTCAGCAAGAGACCCAGTACTTC	CASKRQQETQYF
TRBV4-2	TRBD1	NA	TRBJ2-7	TGTGCCAGCAGCCAACCGGGACAGTTCTACGAGCAGTACTTC	CASSQPGQFYEQYF
TRBV19	TRBD1	NA	TRBJ1-2	TGTGCCAGTAGTAGGCCAGGGGGGCAGGGGAGCGGCTACACCTTC	CASSRPGGQGSGYTF
TRBV13	NA	NA	TRBJ2-7	TGTGCCAGCAGCAAGACCTATAGCGGAGTCTACGAGCAGTACTTC	CASSKTYSGVYEQYF
TRBV5-5	NA	few	TRBJ1-3	TGTGCCAGCAGCTTGGAGTTGCCGCGTCCTGGAAACACCATATATTTT	CASSLELPRPGNTIYF
TRBV5-8	NA	NA	TRBJ2-7	TGTGCCAGCAGCTTGTCGTGGGGGGCCTACGAGCAGTACTTC	CASSLSWGAYEQYF
TRBV10-2	TRBD2	NA	TRBJ2-1	TGCGCCAGCAGTCCTAGCGGGGGCATTTCCTACAATGAGCAGTTCTTC	CASSPSGGISYNEQFF
TRBV6-5	TRBD1	NA	TRBJ1-1	TGTGCCAGCAAGCGACAGGGGAGCGACACTGAAGCTTTCTTT	CASKRQGSDTEAFF
TRBV6-2/TRBV6-3	TRBD1	NA	TRBJ1-1	TGTGCCAGCAGTTACTCCGGACAGGGAACTGAAGCTTTCTTT	CASSYSGQGTEAFF
TRBV19	NA	NA	TRBJ2-3	TGTGCCACGTCAAACAAGCGGACTGGCACAGATACGCAGTATTTT	CATSNKRTGTDTQYF
TRBV2	NA	NA	TRBJ1-1	TGTGCCAGCAGACCTAGGGGGTTAATGAACACTGAAGCTTTCTTT	CASRPRGLMNTEAFF
TRBV5-5	NA	few	TRBJ2-7	TGTGCCAGCAGCCGGGAGCCGGCCTACGAGCAGTACTTC	CASSREPAYEQYF
TRBV6-5	TRBD1	NA	TRBJ2-3	TGTGCCAGCAGCCCCGCTGGACAGGGCGGAGATACGCAGTATTTT	CASSPAGQGGDTQYF
TRBV5-1	TRBD1	NA	TRBJ2-7	TGCGCCAGCAGCCGGGGGACAGGGAACTACGAGCAGTACTTC	CASSRGTGNYEQYF
TRBV4-2	NA	NA	TRBJ2-5	TGTGCCAGCAGCCTCCTAGGCGAAGAGACCCAGTACTTC	CASSLLGEETQYF
TRBV6-6	NA	few	TRBJ2-2	TGTGCCAGCAGTCAACATCGGCCAGGACAGCATACGAACACCGGGGAGCTGTTTTTT	CASSQHRPGQHTNTGELFF
TRBV6-4	NA	NA	TRBJ2-7	TGTGCCAGCAGTGAGTACAGGGTTATTTCCTACGAGCAGTACTTC	CASSEYRVISYEQYF
TRBV14	TRBD2	NA	TRBJ2-3	TGTGCCAGCAGCCGGGGGCGGGGGGGCCGGATTGATACGCAGTATTTT	CASSRGRGGRIDTQYF
TRBV3-1/TRBV3-2	NA	NA	TRBJ2-7	TGTGCCAGCAGCCAGGGGGCGGAGCAGTACTTC	CASSQGAEQYF
TRBV9	NA	NA	TRBJ1-6	TGTGCCAGCAGCCGGGGGGCCGGTAATTCACCCCTCCACTTT	CASSRGAGNSPLHF
TRBV19	NA	NA	TRBJ2-5	TGTGCCAGTAGTATAGGGACAGAAGAGACCCAGTACTTC	CASSIGTEETQYF
TRBV5-8	TRBD1	NA	TRBJ2-5	TGTGCCAGCAGACGGACAGGGGGGGAGACCCAGTACTTC	CASRRTGGETQYF
TRBV2	NA	NA	TRBJ1-2	TGTGCCAGCCGCGCGGCGGGCGGAGCCTATGGCTACACCTTC	CASRAAGGAYGYTF
TRBV6-5	NA	NA	TRBJ1-2	TGTGCCAGCAGACGACCCGGGGTCTATGGCTACACCTTC	CASRRPGVYGYTF
TRBV12-3/TRBV12-4	TRBD2	NA	TRBJ2-2	TGTGCCACGGGACTAGCGACCGGGGAGCTGTTTTTT	CATGLATGELFF
TRBV11-3	NA	NA	TRBJ2-1	TGTGCCAGCAGCTTCCTGAGCGTCTCCTACAATGAGCAGTTCTTC	CASSFLSVSYNEQFF
TRBV9	TRBD1	NA	TRBJ1-5	TGTGCCAGCAGCAGACAGGGACAGGGGGCCACAGGCCTTCATTTT	CASSRQGQGATGLHF
TRBV5-1	TRBD2	NA	TRBJ2-7	TGCGCCAGCAGCTTAGGCGGGGGATCCTCCCAGGAGCAGTACTTC	CASSLGGGSSQEQYF
TRBV10-3	TRBD1	NA	TRBJ1-1	TGTGCCATCCTGGCAGGGGGCAAGAACACTGAAGCTTTCTTT	CAILAGGKNTEAFF
TRBV9	NA	NA	TRBJ1-2	TGTGCCAGCAGCCTCGGGACTAACTATGGCTACACCTTC	CASSLGTNYGYTF
TRBV27	TRBD1	NA	TRBJ2-3	TGTGCCAGCAGTTTCCAGACAGGGGGCCAAGATACGCAGTATTTT	CASSFQTGGQDTQYF
TRBV30	NA	NA	TRBJ1-1	TGTGCCTGGAGAGGGACACCCACTGAAGCTTTCTTT	CAWRGTPTEAFF
TRBV11-1	TRBD2	NA	TRBJ2-5	TGTGCCAGCAGCCGACGGAGCGGGGGGGTCCAAGAGACCCAGTACTTC	CASSRRSGGVQETQYF
TRBV12-3/TRBV12-4	NA	NA	TRBJ2-7	TGTGCCAGCAGTCGCCTAGGGGTACAGTACTTC	CASSRLGVQYF
TRBV5-1	TRBD1	NA	TRBJ2-1	TGCGCCAGCAGCTTGGGAGACAGGGGCGGGGATGAGCAGTTCTTC	CASSLGDRGGDEQFF
TRBV6-6	TRBD1	few	TRBJ2-1	TGTGCCAGCAGTGCATCCTGGACAGGGGGTGATGAGCAGTTCTTC	CASSASWTGGDEQFF
TRBV4-1	TRBD1	NA	TRBJ1-2	TGCGCCAGCAGCCAGGGACAGGGGAGAGGAAACTATGGCTACACCTTC	CASSQGQGRGNYGYTF
TRBV6-5	TRBD1	NA	TRBJ1-1	TGTGCCAGCAGTTACTCGCGACAGGGTGGGAACACTGAAGCTTTCTTT	CASSYSRQGGNTEAFF
TRBV29-1	TRBD1	NA	TRBJ1-1	TGCAGCGTACGCCTGGACAGGGCTTCTGAAGCTTTCTTT	CSVRLDRASEAFF
TRBV28	TRBD2	NA	TRBJ2-3	TGTGCCAGCAATTCCCCGGGACTAGGAAATACGCAGTATTTT	CASNSPGLGNTQYF
TRBV5-4	TRBD2	NA	TRBJ2-7	TGTGCCAGCAGCTTGGGTGGTAGCGGGGGAGCCTCCTACGAGCAGTACTTC	CASSLGGSGGASYEQYF
TRBV6-6	TRBD1	NA	TRBJ1-3	TGTGCCAGCAGTTACTCAACAGGGGCGGCAAACACCATATATTTT	CASSYSTGAANTIYF
TRBV7-9	NA	once	TRBJ2-6	TGTGCCAGCAGCTTCCCGGTAGGGGCCAACGTCCTGACTTTC	CASSFPVGANVLTF
TRBV10-3	NA	NA	TRBJ1-5	TGTGCCATCAGCCCAAACGACAGAGAGCCCCAGCATTTT	CAISPNDREPQHF
TRBV6-5	NA	NA	TRBJ1-4	TGTGCCAGCCGAGGACAGTCCAATGAAAAACTGTTTTTT	CASRGQSNEKLFF
TRBV18	NA	NA	TRBJ2-7	TGTGCCAGCTCACCGGGCAGGGGCCCTTACGAGCAGTACTTC	CASSPGRGPYEQYF
TRBV7-6	TRBD1	NA	TRBJ2-1	TGTGCCAGCAGCTTAGCTGGGACAGGGCCCTACAATGAGCAGTTCTTC	CASSLAGTGPYNEQFF
TRBV5-3	NA	NA	TRBJ1-2	TGTGCCAGAAGCCCAAGGGGATGGGGCCGCTATGGCTACACCTTC	CARSPRGWGRYGYTF